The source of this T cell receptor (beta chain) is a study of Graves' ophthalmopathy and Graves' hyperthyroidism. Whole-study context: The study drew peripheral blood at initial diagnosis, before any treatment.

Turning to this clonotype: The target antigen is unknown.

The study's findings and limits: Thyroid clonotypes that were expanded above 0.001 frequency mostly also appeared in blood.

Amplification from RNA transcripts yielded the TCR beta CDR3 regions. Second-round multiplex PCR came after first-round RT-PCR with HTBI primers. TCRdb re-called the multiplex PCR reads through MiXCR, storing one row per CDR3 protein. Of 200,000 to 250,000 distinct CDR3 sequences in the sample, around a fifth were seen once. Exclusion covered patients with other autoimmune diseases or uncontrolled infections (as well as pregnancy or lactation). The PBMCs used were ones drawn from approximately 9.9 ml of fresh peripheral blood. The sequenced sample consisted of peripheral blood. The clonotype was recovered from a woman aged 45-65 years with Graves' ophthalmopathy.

The DNA of the CDR3 is TGTGCCAGCAGTTATGCTAGCGGGGGGGCTGGAGAGACCCAGTACTTC. Encoded protein: CASSYASGGAGETQYF. The chain joins TRBV6-5 to TRBJ2-5; 12 bases map to TRBD2. Germline CDR1 MNHEY, CDR2 SVGAGI. The length of the CDR3 is 16 residues. J lost 4 bases, V lost 3 bases, and 6 bases had no gene match.